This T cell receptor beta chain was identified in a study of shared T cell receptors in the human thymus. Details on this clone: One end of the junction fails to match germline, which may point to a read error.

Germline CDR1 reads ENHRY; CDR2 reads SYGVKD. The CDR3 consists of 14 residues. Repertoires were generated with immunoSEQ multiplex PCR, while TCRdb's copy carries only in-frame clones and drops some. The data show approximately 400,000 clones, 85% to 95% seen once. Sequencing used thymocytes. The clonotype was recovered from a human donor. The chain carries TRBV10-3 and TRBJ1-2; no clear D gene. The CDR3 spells CAISEGSPNYGYAF. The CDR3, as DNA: TGTGCCATCAGTGAGGGCAGCCCTAACTATGGCTACGCCTTC.